This TCR beta chain was sequenced during a study of blood T cell repertoires in COVID-19. Study details: The United States, Italy and Spain supplied acute and convalescent COVID-19 samples. T cells, B-cell-depleted T cells, or PBMCs provided the cDNA or gDNA that served as material.

With 1 base removed from V and 0 bases from J, the gap between germline ends came to 16 bases. The CDR3 sequence is 17 residues long. CDR1 and CDR2 (germline): SGHKS, YYEKEE (reference sequence). Source study methods: From reference gene primer amplification, estimates of nucleated cell counts were derived. The method was immunoSEQ multiplex PCR; TCRdb's version includes in-frame clones alone and lacks a portion of them. For V, J and clone size, that table is used; D and trimming come from the DNA. The data contain just over 90,000 clones, about nine tenths of them singletons. A note on this clone: This sample includes further DNA sequences coding for the same CDR3.

The clonotype comes from a human donor with active COVID-19. The donor label of this sample is uncertain. J is TRBJ1-2 and V is TRBV5-5; D perhaps matches TRBD1 (6 bases). The sequencing sample was made of peripheral blood. The CDR3 nucleotides read TGTGCCAGCAGCTTGACAACTCCAGGGGAAACTAACTATGGCTACACCTTC. Amino acids: CASSLTTPGETNYGYTF. The variable domain in full, completed from reference TRBV5-5 and TRBJ1-2, reads DAGVTQSPTHLIKTRGQQVTLRCSPISGHKSVSWYQQVLGQGPQFIFQYYEKEERGRGNFPDRFSARQFPNYSSELNVNALLLGDSALYLCASSLTTPGETNYGYTFGSGTRLTVV.